The 27 T cell receptor beta chains listed next were all sequenced from one sample in a study of T cells in localized non-small cell lung cancer. TCRdb keeps only in-frame clones here, not all; method: immunoSEQ multiplex PCR. This sample yields approximately 30,000 clones, of which less than 80% are seen a single time; roughly 35% belongs to the top ten. This specimen consisted of peripheral blood, obtained before any cancer treatment. Source of these receptors: a male donor aged 60 or older with stage II squamous cell lung carcinoma.

The rearrangement links TRBV5-1 to TRBJ2-5; 10 bases fit TRBD1. This CDR3 has 15 residues. V was pared by 4 bases and J by 5 bases, with 8 bases of the junction left unmatched. Germline CDR1 and CDR2: SGHRS and YFSETQ. As DNA, the CDR3 is TGCGCCAGCAGCGGGGGACAGGGGAGGTGGGAGACCCAGTACTTC. Translated, it gives CASSGGQGRWETQYF.

This CDR3 is CASSLGRSAGGETQYF. Written as DNA, the CDR3 is TGCGCCAGCAGCTTGGGCCGGTCAGCGGGCGGTGAGACCCAGTACTTC. The chain joins TRBV5-1 to TRBJ2-5; D possibly corresponds to TRBD2 (6 bases). CDR3 length: 16 residues. Germline V gives CDR1 SGHRS, CDR2 YFSETQ. Trimming stripped 0 bases from V and 5 bases from J, with 17 bases between.

The chain recombines TRBV19 with TRBJ1-1; D is unresolved. The V end lost 3 bases, the J end lost 3 bases, and 8 bases lay between the germline ends. The CDR3 is made up of 13 amino acids. Germline CDR1 LNHDA, CDR2 SQIVND (reference sequence). Here the CDR3 reads CASSINKDTEAFF. As DNA, the CDR3 is TGTGCCAGTAGTATCAACAAAGACACTGAAGCTTTCTTT.

This clone was detected only once. The CDR3 protein is CASSTSRGRQYEQYF. The DNA for the CDR3 is TGTGCCAGCAGTACGTCCCGCGGGAGGCAGTACGAGCAGTACTTC. The chain is built from TRBV27 and TRBJ2-7; 8 bases are a match to TRBD2. Trimming took 5 bases from V and 4 from J; bases not matched to a gene: 10. Germline assignment: CDR1 MNHEY and CDR2 SMNVEV (reference sequence). This CDR3 is 15 amino acids long.

The V gene is TRBV6-1, the J gene TRBJ2-7, with D unresolved. The V and J ends lost 5 bases and 3 bases respectively, with 11 bases between them. The CDR3 runs 13 residues. Germline V gene data show CDR1 as MNHNS and CDR2 as SASEGT. The CDR3 nucleotides read TGTGCCAGCAGTCGGGCCTCGTACTACGAGCAGTACTTC. Its translation is CASSRASYYEQYF.

The chain uses TRBV5-1 and TRBJ2-2, with 8 bases matching TRBD2. Germline V CDR1 and CDR2: SGHRS, YFSETQ. V trimming: 5 bases; J trimming: 7 bases; junction bases outside the gene matches: 7. The CDR3 consists of 14 residues. The CDR3 coding sequence is TGCGCCAGCAGTGCTAGCGGGCTCAGCGGGGAGCTGTTTTTT. This translates into CASSASGLSGELFF.

This clone was picked up many times. V is TRBV7-2 and J is TRBJ2-7, with 7 bases identical to TRBD1. Trimming at V came to 5 bases and at J to 2 bases, leaving 9 bases not matched to a gene. The germline V gene encodes CDR1 SGHTA and CDR2 FQGNSA. This CDR3 is built from 15 residues. CDR3 in DNA: TGTGCCAGCAGCACCCGCGGCCAGGGGGCCTACGAGCAGTACTTC. Its protein product is CASSTRGQGAYEQYF.

The rearrangement joins TRBV11-2 to TRBJ2-7; 8 bases align to TRBD2. Trimming took 3 bases from V and 5 from J; bases not matched to a gene: 18. This CDR3 has 18 amino acids. Germline CDR1 reads SGHAT; CDR2 reads FQNNGV. CDR3 nucleotides: TGTGCCAGCAGCTTCCGAGTCCCACAGCGGGAGTTGCTAGACGAGCAGTACTTC. This sequence encodes CASSFRVPQRELLDEQYF.

In its sample, this clone was seen once. The chain joins TRBV30 to TRBJ1-5; D may be TRBD1 (5 bases). CDR3 size: 13 residues. Germline V CDR1 and CDR2: GTSNPN, SVGIG (reference sequence). V lost 0 bases to trimming and J lost 8 bases, with 11 bases between them. The CDR3 DNA reads as TGTGCCTGGAGTGTACAGGTTGAGAAGCCCCAGCATTTT. It codes for CAWSVQVEKPQHF.

This chain uses TRBV7-3 with TRBJ2-1; weak D call: TRBD2 (6 bases). Trimming pared 5 bases from V and 0 bases from J, leaving 14 bases between. In germline, CDR1 is SGHTA, CDR2 FQGTGA. This CDR3 has 16 amino acids. CDR3 sequence reads: CASSMRGSSSYNEQFF. Written as DNA, the CDR3 is TGTGCCAGCAGCATGCGGGGCTCGAGCTCCTACAATGAGCAGTTCTTC. The full variable domain, completed using reference TRBV7-3 and TRBJ2-1, is GAGVSQTPSNKVTEKGKYVELRCDPISGHTALYWYRQSLGQGPEFLIYFQGTGAADDSGLPNDRFFAVRPEGSVSTLKIQRTERGDSAVYLCASSMRGSSSYNEQFFGPGTRLTVL.

This clone showed up just once. The same CDR3 is also encoded by other DNA sequences in this sample. As DNA, the CDR3 is TGTGCCAGCAGCTTGGGGGGGCCAGAGACCCAGTACTTC. Translated: CASSLGGPETQYF. The rearrangement joins TRBV5-4 to TRBJ2-5; D may be TRBD1 (6 bases). The CDR3 totals 13 residues. Germline CDR1 is SGHNT and CDR2 is YYREEE (reference sequence). Trimming shortened V by 0 bases and J by 4 bases, and 7 bases separated the two germline ends.

V and J are TRBV18 and TRBJ1-1; 9 nucleotides agree with TRBD1. This CDR3 region has 16 residues. CDR1 is KGHSH and CDR2 is LQKENI in the germline V gene. The junction had 4 bases not matched to a gene; V was cut back by 2 bases and J by 0 bases. The CDR3 sequence: CASSPGTGYMNTEAFF. The DNA for the CDR3 is TGTGCCAGCTCACCAGGGACAGGGTACATGAACACTGAAGCTTTCTTT.

This sequence joins TRBV12-2 and TRBJ2-1; TRBD2 is the table's D call and was not checked against the DNA. TRBV12-2 is classified as a pseudogene. The CDR3 spans 12 residues. The DNA of the CDR3 is TGTGCCAGCCGCCCCGTGGGAGATGAGCAGTTCTTC. Its translation: CASRPVGDEQFF.

The chain has TRBV28 and TRBJ1-5; D remains ambiguous. Germline loops: CDR1 MDHEN, CDR2 SYDVKM. The germline V and J ends were trimmed by 7 bases and 5 bases, with 18 bases remaining between them. This CDR3 has 15 amino acids. The DNA for the CDR3 is TGTGCCAGCACCTTAGCCGTACCGAATTATCAGCCCCAGCATTTT. Its translation: CASTLAVPNYQPQHF. Variable domain in full (rest from reference TRBV28 and TRBJ1-5): DVKVTQSSRYLVKRTGEKVFLECVQDMDHENMFWYRQDPGLGLRLIYFSYDVKMKEKGDIPEGYSVSREKKERFSLILESASTNQTSMYLCASTLAVPNYQPQHFGDGTRLSIL.

This clone was detected once. This same CDR3 is encoded by further DNA sequences in the sample. V gene TRBV18 combines with J gene TRBJ1-4; D is unresolved. The germline CDR1 and CDR2 sequences are KGHSH and LQKENI. The V end was cut by 2 bases, the J end by 13 bases, with 11 bases between. There are 12 residues in the CDR3. The CDR3 loop reads CASSPGLVGLFF. DNA of the CDR3: TGTGCCAGCTCACCAGGCTTAGTAGGACTGTTTTTT.

The V call is TRBV19, the J call TRBJ1-2; 7 positions agree with TRBD1. Per the germline V gene, CDR1 is LNHDA and CDR2 is SQIVND (reference sequence). V gave up 6 bases and J gave up 3 bases; unmatched junction bases: 13. This CDR3 spans 16 amino acids. CDR3 DNA: TGTGCCAGTAGCCACCCTCAGGGGGGGATTGACTATGGCTACACCTTC. Its translation: CASSHPQGGIDYGYTF. Filled out from reference TRBV19 and TRBJ1-2, the complete variable domain reads DGGITQSPKYLFRKEGQNVTLSCEQNLNHDAMYWYRQDPGQGLRLIYYSQIVNDFQKGDIAEGYSVSREKKESFPLTVTSAQKNPTAFYLCASSHPQGGIDYGYTFGSGTRLTVV.

This chain connects TRBV9 to TRBJ1-3; D is uncertain. The CDR3 covers 15 residues. Per germline, CDR1 SGDLS and CDR2 YYNGEE. V lost 1 base and J lost 0, with 8 bases in between. The CDR3, as DNA: TGTGCCAGCAGCGTACTATCCAACTCTGGAAACACCATATATTTT. Translated: CASSVLSNSGNTIYF.

This chain connects TRBV5-6 to TRBJ2-1; no reliable D call. The germline V gene encodes CDR1 SGHDT and CDR2 YYEEEE. V was cut by 2 bases and J by 5 bases, with 2 bases left in between. CDR3 size: 11 residues. CDR3 region: CASSFHNEQFF. In DNA, the CDR3 is TGTGCCAGCAGCTTCCACAATGAGCAGTTCTTC.

The V call is TRBV19, the J call TRBJ1-1; D is possibly TRBD1 (6 bases). This CDR3 is 15 amino acids long. V was clipped by 5 bases and J by 1 base, with 14 bases between them. Germline V CDR1 and CDR2: LNHDA, SQIVND (reference sequence). The CDR3 protein is CASSELGHKNTEAFF. CDR3 nucleotides: TGTGCCAGTAGTGAATTGGGACATAAGAACACTGAAGCTTTCTTT.

The V call is TRBV12-2, the J call TRBJ1-3. TRBV12-2 counts as a pseudogene. The CDR3 extends over 16 amino acids. The CDR3 DNA reads as TGTGCAAGTCGCTCCTTTCGACGGACCTCTGGAAACACCATATATTTT. This gives the protein CASRSFRRTSGNTIYF.

The rearrangement joins TRBV9 to TRBJ1-5; 7 nucleotides align to TRBD1. CDR3 length equals 15 residues. In germline, CDR1 is SGDLS, CDR2 YYNGEE. The trim removed 0 bases at V and 3 bases at J, leaving 3 bases unmatched. CDR3 coding DNA: TGTGCCAGCAGCGTAGACGGACAGGCCAATCAGCCCCAGCATTTT. Encoded protein: CASSVDGQANQPQHF.

This rearrangement joins TRBV2 to TRBJ2-3; TRBD2 matches 10 bases. V was pared by 5 bases and J by 2 bases, with 4 bases of the junction left unmatched. Germline-derived CDR1 and CDR2 are SNHLY and FYNNEI. The CDR3 sequence is 15 residues long. DNA for the CDR3: TGTGCCAGCAGTAAACTAGCGGGATACACAGATACGCAGTATTTT. This sequence encodes CASSKLAGYTDTQYF.

The gene calls are TRBV2 and TRBJ2-7, with TRBD2 identical over 7 bases. Germline lookup yields CDR1 SNHLY and CDR2 FYNNEI. J gave up 7 bases and V 2 bases, and 11 bases lay outside the gene matches. This CDR3 is 15 amino acids long. The CDR3: CASSELGLGVREQYF. The CDR3 DNA is TGTGCCAGCAGTGAATTAGGACTAGGGGTGAGGGAGCAGTACTTC.

This clone occurred a few times. The genes are TRBV7-9 and TRBJ1-2, with 8 bases identical to TRBD1. The length of the CDR3 is 14 residues. Per the germline V gene, CDR1 is SEHNR and CDR2 is FQNEAQ (reference sequence). Trimming took 6 bases from V and 4 from J; bases not matched to a gene: 7. CDR3 DNA: TGTGCCAGCAGGCAGGGACAGGCGTTCTATGGCTACACCTTC. Translation gives CASRQGQAFYGYTF.

This clone appeared a single time. This chain connects TRBV30 to TRBJ2-3; D remains unclear. The CDR3 totals 16 residues. V gave up 1 base and J gave up 0 bases, with 14 bases separating them. Germline V lookup: CDR1 GTSNPN, CDR2 SVGIG (reference sequence). The CDR3: CAWSARHTSSTDTQYF. In DNA, the CDR3 is TGTGCCTGGAGTGCGAGACACACTTCTAGCACAGATACGCAGTATTTT.

This clone was recorded only once. The rearrangement links TRBV7-2 to TRBJ1-1; D possibly corresponds to TRBD1 (5 bases). Germline CDR1 SGHTA, CDR2 FQGNSA. This CDR3 is 13 amino acids long. Trimming pared 5 bases from V and 3 bases from J, leaving 10 bases between. Here the CDR3 reads CASSPFRDTEAFF. The DNA of the CDR3 is TGTGCCAGCAGCCCCTTCAGGGACACTGAAGCTTTCTTT.

A single count supports this clone. This sequence joins TRBV5-5 and TRBJ2-3; D may correspond to TRBD1 or TRBD2 (5 bases each). The CDR3 sequence is 14 residues long. Per the germline V gene, CDR1 is SGHKS and CDR2 is YYEKEE (reference sequence). Trimming took off 4 bases at V and 4 bases at J, with 13 bases between the two ends. The CDR3 reads CASSRDGGSDTQYF. The CDR3 coding sequence is TGTGCCAGCAGCCGGGACGGTGGATCAGATACGCAGTATTTT.